This entry lists 28 T cell receptor beta chains sequenced from one sample in a study of shared clonotypes between healthy human individuals. The assay was immunoSEQ multiplex PCR, and TCRdb's table has in-frame clones only and misses some. The data show roughly 2.5 million clones, 90% to 95% seen once. The sample consisted of naive CD4+ T cells sorted from blood. As for subset: CD45RA+ positively selected. The receptors come from a man aged 18 to 29 in good health.

In the case of this clone: Other DNA sequences within the sample encode an identical CDR3. This chain links TRBV30 with TRBJ1-3; D gene unclear. V lost 0 bases and J lost 0, with 9 bases in between. The CDR3 spans 15 residues. The V gene's germline CDR1 is GTSNPN and CDR2 SVGIG (reference sequence). The CDR3 loop is CAWSVTGGSGNTIYF. CDR3 coding DNA: TGTGCCTGGAGTGTAACGGGTGGCTCTGGAAACACCATATATTTT.

The J gene is TRBJ1-3, the V gene TRBV6-5, with D perhaps TRBD1 (5 bases). Germline assignment: CDR1 MNHEY and CDR2 SVGAGI. The CDR3 covers 13 residues. V was trimmed by 0 bases and J by 9 bases, leaving 9 bases between them. This chain's CDR3 is CASSYSLGGTIYF. CDR3 bases: TGTGCCAGCAGTTACTCGCTGGGGGGCACCATATATTTT.

This rearrangement joins TRBV7-2 to TRBJ2-1, with TRBD1 matching 10 bases. Trimming at V came to 1 base and at J to 6 bases, leaving 6 bases not matched to a gene. CDR1 is SGHTA, CDR2 FQGNSA, per germline. The CDR3 contains 16 residues. The CDR3 sequence is CASSLVGTGASNEQFF. CDR3 sequence (DNA): TGTGCCAGCAGCTTAGTTGGGACAGGGGCTTCCAATGAGCAGTTCTTC.

The chain joins TRBV5-1 to TRBJ2-7; D is possibly TRBD1 or TRBD2 (5 bases each). The CDR3 contains 14 residues. Germline CDR1 SGHRS, CDR2 YFSETQ. Trimming shortened V by 2 bases and J by 3 bases, and 12 bases separated the two germline ends. CDR3 in DNA: TGCGCCAGCAGCTTCATAGGGACCGACTACGAGCAGTACTTC. The encoded protein is CASSFIGTDYEQYF.

V is TRBV5-4 and J is TRBJ2-1, with 10 bases aligning to TRBD2. This CDR3 contains 14 residues. Germline CDR1 SGHNT, CDR2 YYREEE (reference sequence). After removal of 4 bases from V and 6 bases from J, the junction contained 4 bases not matched to a gene. CDR3 loop: CASSLRTSGNEQFF. The CDR3 coding sequence is TGTGCCAGCAGCCTTAGGACTAGCGGCAATGAGCAGTTCTTC.

The chain is built from TRBV6-1 and TRBJ1-5; D not resolved. Deletions cut 1 base from V and 4 bases from J, with 8 bases between. The CDR3 runs 14 residues. Per the germline V gene, CDR1 is MNHNS and CDR2 is SASEGT. CDR3 amino acids: CASSEGLGNQPQHF. The CDR3 region has the DNA TGTGCCAGCAGTGAAGGGCTCGGGAATCAGCCCCAGCATTTT.

This chain joins TRBV29-1 and TRBJ2-7; D ambiguous. This CDR3 has 12 amino acids. V lost 4 bases and J lost 4, with 11 bases in between. CDR1 and CDR2 (germline): SQVTM, ANQGSEA. CDR3 sequence: CSVGGTIYEQYF. The CDR3 region has the DNA TGCAGCGTTGGTGGCACGATATACGAGCAGTACTTC.

V and J are TRBV6-6 and TRBJ1-5; TRBD1 might be the D (5 bases). Between the trimmed V and J ends, which lost 4 bases and 0 bases, there was a span of 7 bases. CDR3 size: 14 residues. Looked up from germline, CDR1 is MNHNY and CDR2 is SVGAGI (reference sequence). The CDR3 coding sequence is TGTGCCAGCAGTTCACAGGTTAGCAATCAGCCCCAGCATTTT. Protein: CASSSQVSNQPQHF.

The chain carries TRBV6-5 and TRBJ2-2, with TRBD2 identical over 10 bases. Germline CDR1 MNHEY, CDR2 SVGAGI. After removal of 6 bases from V and 0 bases from J, the junction contained 1 base not matched to a gene. The CDR3 runs to 15 residues. The CDR3 nucleotides are TGTGCCAGCAGGCTAGCGGGGGCGAACACCGGGGAGCTGTTTTTT. Translating it yields CASRLAGANTGELFF.

V is TRBV4-1 and J is TRBJ1-1; 8 bases align to TRBD1. From germline, CDR1 is MGHRA and CDR2 YSYEKL. The junction had 23 bases not matched to a gene; V was cut back by 1 base and J by 7 bases. This CDR3 is 20 amino acids long. CDR3 sequence: CASSQVRNSRGRKIGDEAFF. The CDR3 DNA follows: TGCGCCAGCAGCCAAGTCCGTAATAGCAGGGGGCGCAAAATCGGGGATGAAGCTTTCTTT.

The CDR3 sequence: CASSPAAGGLRTDTQYF. CDR3 nucleotide sequence: TGTGCCAGCAGCCCAGCGGCGGGGGGGCTCAGGACAGATACGCAGTATTTT. This chain links TRBV9 with TRBJ2-3; 9 bases map to TRBD2. Germline V gives CDR1 SGDLS, CDR2 YYNGEE. The CDR3 sequence is 17 residues long. The trim removed 4 bases at V and 3 bases at J, leaving 12 bases unmatched.

V usage is TRBV21-1 and J usage is TRBJ2-7; TRBD1, the table's D call, was not compared with the DNA. TRBV21-1 represents a pseudogene. The CDR3 is 15 residues long. The CDR3 reads CASSVRDSEAYEQYF. In nucleotides, the CDR3 is TGTGCCAGCAGCGTACGGGACAGTGAGGCCTACGAGCAGTACTTC.

A single count supports this clone. The chain recombines TRBV6-1 with TRBJ1-2; unclear D gene. Trimming removed 4 bases at V and 4 bases at J, with 7 bases between. The germline V gene encodes CDR1 MNHNS and CDR2 SASEGT. This CDR3 spans 12 amino acids. CDR3 bases: TGTGCCAGCAGTGTGGAGGCCTATGGCTACACCTTC. Its translation is CASSVEAYGYTF.

The chain recombines TRBV11-2 with TRBJ2-7; no clear D. The CDR3 extends over 15 amino acids. Germline CDR1 SGHAT, CDR2 FQNNGV. Trimming cost V 1 base and J 4 bases, with 14 bases left between them. The DNA of the CDR3 is TGTGCCAGCAGCTTAGGGGCGGCGGCAAGTTACGAGCAGTACTTC. Protein product: CASSLGAAASYEQYF.

This chain links TRBV7-9 with TRBJ1-4, with D possibly TRBD1 on 6 matching bases. CDR3 size: 15 residues. Germline values: CDR1 SEHNR, CDR2 FQNEAQ (reference sequence). V lost 6 bases, J lost 5 bases, and 16 bases lay in between. CDR3 loop: CASSIGPDSNEKLFF. The CDR3 DNA is TGTGCCAGCAGTATAGGACCGGACAGCAATGAAAAACTGTTTTTT.

V usage is TRBV30 and J usage is TRBJ1-1; no reliable D call. With 4 bases removed from V and 0 bases from J, the gap between germline ends came to 12 bases. The CDR3 sequence is 14 residues long. Germline values: CDR1 GTSNPN, CDR2 SVGIG (reference sequence). The CDR3 DNA reads as TGTGCCTGGACCTTCCTCGGACTGAACACTGAAGCTTTCTTT. It translates to CAWTFLGLNTEAFF.

The sample holds one count of this clone. The gene calls are TRBV30 and TRBJ2-7, with TRBD1 identical over 8 bases. V trimming: 4 bases; J trimming: 2 bases; junction bases outside the gene matches: 10. The CDR3 runs 15 residues. CDR1 and CDR2 (germline): GTSNPN, SVGIG (reference sequence). DNA of the CDR3: TGTGCCTGGAATCGACAGGGGTGGTCTACCTACGAGCAGTACTTC. It encodes CAWNRQGWSTYEQYF.

This clone was observed a single time. Different DNA sequences within this sample yield the same CDR3. The genes are TRBV7-2 and TRBJ2-1, with no clear D. Trimming cost V 1 base and J 4 bases, with 5 bases left between them. The CDR3 covers 13 residues. Germline CDR1 reads SGHTA; CDR2 reads FQGNSA. Here the CDR3 reads CASSLERYNEQFF. CDR3 sequence (DNA): TGTGCCAGCAGCTTAGAGAGGTACAATGAGCAGTTCTTC. Drawing the rest from reference TRBV7-2 and TRBJ2-1, the complete variable domain is GAGVSQSPSNKVTEKGKDVELRCDPISGHTALYWYRQSLGQGLEFLIYFQGNSAPDKSGLPSDRFSAERTGGSVSTLTIQRTQQEDSAVYLCASSLERYNEQFFGPGTRLTVL.

This chain uses TRBV6-4 with TRBJ1-4; D is unclear. Looked up from germline, CDR1 is MRHNA and CDR2 is SNTAGT. The length of the CDR3 is 13 residues. The V gene lost 4 bases and the J gene lost 10 bases, with 13 bases spanning the gap. The CDR3 region has the DNA TGTGCCAGCAGTGGGGGTCCAGGCGGAAAACTGTTTTTT. This encodes CASSGGPGGKLFF.

This chain uses TRBV2 with TRBJ2-7, with 7 bases lining up with TRBD1. CDR3 length equals 14 residues. V gave up 6 bases and J gave up 2 bases; unmatched junction bases: 7. Per the germline V gene, CDR1 is SNHLY and CDR2 is FYNNEI. This CDR3 is CASRLGTVPYEQYF. The DNA of the CDR3 is TGTGCCAGCAGGCTTGGGACAGTGCCCTACGAGCAGTACTTC.

The J gene is TRBJ1-1, the V gene TRBV30; a possible D gene is TRBD1 (5 bases). The CDR3 totals 15 residues. Trimming took off 3 bases at V and 0 bases at J, with 14 bases between the two ends. Germline V gene sequence: CDR1 GTSNPN, CDR2 SVGIG (reference sequence). The CDR3 loop is CAWSLWGRMNTEAFF. The CDR3 nucleotides are TGTGCCTGGAGCCTTTGGGGCAGAATGAACACTGAAGCTTTCTTT.

This clone was seen only a few times. The chain combines TRBV2 with TRBJ1-6, with 7 nucleotides matching TRBD1. The CDR3 has 15 amino acids. The V and J ends lost 4 bases and 3 bases, in that order; junction bases with no gene match: 3. CDR1 and CDR2 (germline): SNHLY, FYNNEI. The CDR3: CASSGDSRYNSPLHF. CDR3 DNA sequence: TGTGCCAGCAGTGGGGACAGCCGCTATAATTCACCCCTCCACTTT. Together with reference TRBV2 and TRBJ1-6, the CDR3 gives the full variable domain: EPEVTQTPSHQVTQMGQEVILRCVPISNHLYFYWYRQILGQKVEFLVSFYNNEISEKSEIFDDQFSVERPDGSNFTLKIRSTKLEDSAMYFCASSGDSRYNSPLHFGNGTRLTVT.

The chain combines TRBV9 with TRBJ2-2; the match to TRBD1 covers 8 bases. CDR1 and CDR2 from the germline V gene are SGDLS and YYNGEE. V lost 3 bases, J lost 8 bases, and 9 bases stayed unmatched. This CDR3 region has 15 residues. The CDR3 region is CASSGGQGRRGELFF. In DNA, the CDR3 is TGTGCCAGCAGCGGCGGACAGGGTCGGCGGGGGGAGCTGTTTTTT.

As concerns this clone: The same CDR3 arises from other DNA sequences in this sample as well. The rearrangement joins TRBV11-2 to TRBJ1-5; D is undetermined. Germline lookup yields CDR1 SGHAT and CDR2 FQNNGV. The CDR3 runs 14 residues. The ends were cut back, 5 bases at V and 0 bases at J, with 8 bases in the middle. CDR3 DNA sequence: TGTGCCAGCAGCCTCACTGATAGCAATCAGCCCCAGCATTTT. This codes for CASSLTDSNQPQHF.

V gene TRBV4-1 combines with J gene TRBJ2-7, with 8 bases matching TRBD2. Trimming at V came to 0 bases and at J to 2 bases, leaving 3 bases not matched to a gene. This CDR3 has 15 residues. Looked up from germline, CDR1 is MGHRA and CDR2 is YSYEKL. The DNA of the CDR3 is TGCGCCAGCAGCCAAGATTCGGGGGGGACCTACGAGCAGTACTTC. Amino acids: CASSQDSGGTYEQYF.

This rearrangement joins TRBV5-4 to TRBJ1-1, with D possibly matching TRBD1 (5 bases). The CDR3 spans 14 residues. Per germline, CDR1 SGHNT and CDR2 YYREEE (reference sequence). V was clipped by 4 bases and J by 1 base, with 11 bases between them. The DNA for the CDR3 is TGTGCCAGCAGCGTTACGAGGGGGAACACTGAAGCTTTCTTT. Protein sequence: CASSVTRGNTEAFF.

The CDR3 region has the DNA TGTGCCAGCGTACCTCCGGGCCTCCCCACAGATACGCAGTATTTT. Its translation: CASVPPGLPTDTQYF. This chain links TRBV28 with TRBJ2-3, with D hard to call. The CDR3 covers 15 residues. Trimming pared 8 bases from V and 2 bases from J, leaving 17 bases between. Germline assignment: CDR1 MDHEN and CDR2 SYDVKM.

A note on this clone: Other DNA sequences in the sample encode the same CDR3. The chain recombines TRBV11-2 with TRBJ2-5; 12 bases line up with TRBD2. Trimming cost V 4 bases and J 5 bases; bases outside gene matches: 5. In germline, CDR1 is SGHAT, CDR2 FQNNGV. The CDR3 totals 15 residues. The DNA of the CDR3 is TGTGCCAGCAGCTCTAGCGGGGGGGCCCAGGAGACCCAGTACTTC. Its protein is CASSSSGGAQETQYF.